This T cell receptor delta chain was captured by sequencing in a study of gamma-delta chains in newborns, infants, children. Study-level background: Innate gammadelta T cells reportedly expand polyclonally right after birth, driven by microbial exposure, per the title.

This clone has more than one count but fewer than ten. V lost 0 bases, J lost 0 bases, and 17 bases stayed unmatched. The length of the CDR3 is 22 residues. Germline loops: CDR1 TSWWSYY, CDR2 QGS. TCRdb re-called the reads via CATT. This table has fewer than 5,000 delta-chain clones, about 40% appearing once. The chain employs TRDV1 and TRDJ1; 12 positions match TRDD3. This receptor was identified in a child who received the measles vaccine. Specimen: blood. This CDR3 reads CALGELCPNILGDTGNTDKLIF. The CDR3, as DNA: TGTGCTCTTGGGGAACTTTGTCCGAACATCCTGGGGGATACGGGGAACACCGATAAACTCATCTTT.